Below, one T cell receptor beta chain is given with its context. Germline V gene lookup returns CDR1 SGHAT and CDR2 FQNNGV. With 3 bases removed from V and 0 bases from J, the gap between germline ends came to 12 bases. There are 15 residues in the CDR3. The data were taken from a study of blood T cell repertoires in COVID-19. Individuals drawn from approximately 26 US areas were roughly 18 to 95 years old. Which cohort a participant joined came from the clinical history participants gave. Original processing methods: Estimation of nucleated cell counts relied on the amplification of reference gene primers. Sequencing used immunoSEQ multiplex PCR; TCRdb keeps in-frame clones, though not all of them. V, J and clone size derive from that table, while D and trimming were established from the DNA sequence. The sample has around 310,000 clones, under 90% seen once.

The source is a woman between 25 and 40 years old who had recovered from COVID-19. The sequenced material came from PBMCs or T cells enriched from blood (not recorded which). The chain has TRBV11-2 and TRBJ2-7; possible D gene TRBD1, 6 bases. CDR3 residues: CASSFSTGISYEQYF. CDR3 DNA sequence: TGTGCCAGCAGCTTTTCGACAGGCATCTCCTACGAGCAGTACTTC.